These T cell receptor beta chains were read from a single sample in a study of T cells in Graves' hyperthyroidism and ophthalmopathy. TCRdb re-called the multiplex PCR reads with MiXCR, one entry per CDR3 protein. The table shows roughly 100,000 distinct CDR3 sequences, with 51% occurring only once. The specimen sequenced was blood. The source of these receptors is a middle-aged woman with Graves' hyperthyroidism. The CDR3 runs from the conserved cysteine through the conserved F or W. The order of the fields is J gene, clone size, V gene, CDR3 protein. For some rows the clone size is stated as once, few or many, or as a class when expanded; others skip it.

J gene: TRBJ1-5
clone size: -
V gene: TRBV15
CDR3 protein: CATSSLGGAGTGQPQHF

J gene: TRBJ1-4
clone size: once
V gene: TRBV29-1
CDR3 protein: CSLRTPGNEKLFF

J gene: TRBJ1-2
clone size: many
V gene: TRBV9
CDR3 protein: CASSLDVPGYTF

J gene: TRBJ2-7
clone size: -
V gene: TRBV7-4
CDR3 protein: CASSSGRDYEQYF

J gene: TRBJ1-1
clone size: -
V gene: TRBV13
CDR3 protein: CASSGRYTEAFF

J gene: TRBJ2-7
clone size: -
V gene: TRBV15
CDR3 protein: CATSREGSYYEQYF

J gene: TRBJ1-5
clone size: many
V gene: TRBV28
CDR3 protein: CASSFGSPRGQPQHF

J gene: TRBJ1-5
clone size: many
V gene: TRBV2
CDR3 protein: CASRSRGYSNQPQHF

J gene: TRBJ1-5
clone size: -
V gene: TRBV25-1
CDR3 protein: CASSEGGASNQPQHF

J gene: TRBJ2-5
clone size: -
V gene: TRBV20-1
CDR3 protein: CSASLGGETQYF

J gene: TRBJ1-5
clone size: many
V gene: TRBV2
CDR3 protein: CASSDFYSNQPQHF

J gene: TRBJ1-2
clone size: -
V gene: TRBV7-9
CDR3 protein: CASSLQGSDYGYTF

J gene: TRBJ2-7
clone size: -
V gene: TRBV15
CDR3 protein: CATSSGRQATYEQYF

J gene: TRBJ1-5
clone size: once
V gene: TRBV20-1
CDR3 protein: CSASGQGASNQPQHF

J gene: TRBJ1-2
clone size: many
V gene: TRBV4-1
CDR3 protein: CASSQESEAVSYTF

J gene: TRBJ1-4
clone size: -
V gene: TRBV20-1
CDR3 protein: CSASRDRLNEKLFF

J gene: TRBJ2-7
clone size: -
V gene: TRBV7-2
CDR3 protein: CASSPPPGLADSYEQYF

J gene: TRBJ2-7
clone size: -
V gene: TRBV20-1
CDR3 protein: CSATSGLGEGAYF

J gene: TRBJ2-7
clone size: -
V gene: TRBV7-2
CDR3 protein: CASSFDPAGGRVYEQYF

J gene: TRBJ2-7
clone size: -
V gene: TRBV12-3/TRBV12-4
CDR3 protein: CASSLIAGGYYEQYF

J gene: TRBJ2-5
clone size: -
V gene: TRBV7-6
CDR3 protein: CASSRWTSGRASQETQYF

J gene: TRBJ2-3
clone size: few
V gene: TRBV2
CDR3 protein: CASSDPATREFDTQYF

J gene: TRBJ1-1
clone size: -
V gene: TRBV7-3
CDR3 protein: CASSLGAFTEAFF

J gene: TRBJ1-1
clone size: few
V gene: TRBV6-5
CDR3 protein: CASSPDEVTEAFF

J gene: TRBJ1-3
clone size: -
V gene: TRBV15
CDR3 protein: CATSRVGGRGETIYF

J gene: TRBJ1-1
clone size: -
V gene: TRBV29-1
CDR3 protein: CSGGGNTEAFF

J gene: TRBJ2-2
clone size: -
V gene: TRBV29-1
CDR3 protein: CSVDGTRISGELFF

J gene: TRBJ2-5
clone size: -
V gene: TRBV15
CDR3 protein: CATSRGGRGETQYF

J gene: TRBJ2-5
clone size: -
V gene: TRBV7-9
CDR3 protein: CASSFTGTGGKTQYF